The 29 T cell receptor beta chains below were found in one sample sequenced in a study of T cells after yellow fever vaccination. TCRdb re-derived calls from the 5' RACE reads in MiXCR, one entry per CDR3 protein. The sample has about 53,000 distinct CDR3 sequences, more than 5.5% seen once. Sequences were derived from CD8+ T cells sorted from PBMCs, sampled on the day of the first yellow fever vaccination. The receptors were gathered from a man aged 18 to 30 who received the YFV17D yellow fever vaccine.

The rearrangement joins TRBV15 to TRBJ1-5, with D possibly matching TRBD1 (5 bases). In germline, CDR1 is LNHNV, CDR2 YYDKDF (reference sequence). V was shortened by 0 bases and J by 3 bases, with 15 bases between the two germline ends. This CDR3 comprises 17 residues. The CDR3: CATSRDRGMSDNQPQHF. As DNA, the CDR3 is TGTGCCACCAGCAGAGATCGGGGGATGTCGGACAATCAGCCCCAGCATTTT. Based on the CDR3 plus reference TRBV15 and TRBJ1-5, the full variable domain is DAMVIQNPRYQVTQFGKPVTLSCSQTLNHNVMYWYQQKSSQAPKLLFHYYDKDFNNEADTPDNFQSRRPNTSFCFLDIRSPGLGDTAMYLCATSRDRGMSDNQPQHFGDGTRLSIL.

This clonotype was counted many times. The CDR3 DNA follows: TGCGCCAGCAGCCAAGTGGCGGGGGGGACCGGGGAGCTGTTTTTT. Translated: CASSQVAGGTGELFF. This rearrangement joins TRBV4-1 to TRBJ2-2; 9 positions agree with TRBD2. The V and J ends lost 1 base and 5 bases, in that order; junction bases with no gene match: 2. The germline V gene encodes CDR1 MGHRA and CDR2 YSYEKL. This CDR3 spans 15 amino acids.

This clonotype was observed at least ten times. The chain employs TRBV7-8 and TRBJ2-7; D may be TRBD2 (6 bases). V lost 6 bases to trimming and J lost 7 bases, with 13 bases between them. Germline CDR1 reads SGHVS; CDR2 reads FQNEAQ. CDR3 length equals 12 residues. The chain's CDR3 is CASSSDGGEQYF. The CDR3, as DNA: TGTGCCAGCAGTTCGGACGGAGGGGAGCAGTACTTC.

This clonotype was observed a handful of times. This sequence joins TRBV27 and TRBJ2-2, with D possibly matching TRBD1 (5 bases). The germline V and J ends were trimmed by 3 bases and 4 bases, with 9 bases remaining between them. The CDR3 consists of 14 residues. Germline values: CDR1 MNHEY, CDR2 SMNVEV (reference sequence). The DNA of the CDR3 is TGTGCCAGCAGTTTTTCCAGGGCCACCGGGGAGCTGTTTTTT. Amino acid sequence: CASSFSRATGELFF.

The chain joins TRBV4-3 to TRBJ2-5; 9 nucleotides agree with TRBD2. The CDR3 has 17 residues. J gave up 1 base and V 0 bases, and 6 bases lay outside the gene matches. The V gene's germline CDR1 is LGHNA and CDR2 YSLEER. CDR3 protein: CASSQDWSGGFQETQYF. Here the CDR3 DNA reads TGCGCCAGCAGCCAAGATTGGAGCGGGGGGTTCCAAGAGACCCAGTACTTC.

J is TRBJ2-5 and V is TRBV10-3; TRBD1 aligns across 7 bases. CDR1 is ENHRY, CDR2 SYGVKD, per germline. The trim removed 11 bases at V and 2 bases at J, leaving 14 bases unmatched. This CDR3 is 15 amino acids long. The CDR3 loop is CACCQVARGQETQYF. CDR3 in DNA: TGTGCCTGCTGCCAAGTCGCCAGGGGGCAAGAGACCCAGTACTTC.

This clonotype was recorded a few times. The V call is TRBV11-2, the J call TRBJ1-2; a weak D match, TRBD1 (6 bases). The length of the CDR3 is 18 residues. The germline V gene has CDR1 SGHAT and CDR2 FQNNGV. Trimming removed 1 base at V and 4 bases at J, with 22 bases between. The CDR3 DNA follows: TGTGCCAGCAGCTTAGGACACCAGGGGCTCAGGAATTCCTATGGCTACACCTTC. Amino acid sequence: CASSLGHQGLRNSYGYTF.

The J gene is TRBJ2-7, the V gene TRBV6-1; 8 bases are a match to TRBD1. The CDR3 is made up of 13 amino acids. In germline, CDR1 is MNHNS, CDR2 SASEGT. CDR3 protein: CASQATGGYEQYV. In DNA form, the CDR3 reads TGTGCTTCTCAGGCAACAGGGGGCTACGAGCAGTACGTC.

This clonotype was found a few times. This chain uses TRBV12-2 with TRBJ2-7; the table assigns TRBD2, which was not confirmed against the DNA. TRBV12-2 is a listed pseudogene. This CDR3 comprises 14 residues. The CDR3 sequence: CASRLAARDREQYV. DNA of the CDR3: TGTGCAAGTCGCTTAGCAGCGCGAGACCGGGAGCAGTACGTC.

The V and J genes are TRBV4-1 and TRBJ1-4, with a weak D call TRBD1 (6 bases). V gave up 4 bases and J gave up 3 bases, with 15 bases separating them. This CDR3 comprises 16 residues. The V gene's germline CDR1 is MGHRA and CDR2 YSYEKL. The CDR3 is CASSRIRQAANEKLFF. CDR3 DNA: TGCGCCAGCAGCCGGATTCGACAGGCGGCTAATGAAAAACTGTTTTTT.

This clonotype showed up just a few times. The chain carries TRBV5-1 and TRBJ1-1, with D unclear. There are 14 residues in the CDR3. Germline CDR1 reads SGHRS; CDR2 reads YFSETQ. Trimming stripped 6 bases from V and 0 bases from J, with 12 bases between. The CDR3 sequence is CASTDGLMNTEAFF. CDR3 sequence (DNA): TGCGCCAGCACGGACGGCTTGATGAACACTGAAGCTTTCTTT.

This clonotype was counted between two and nine times. The J gene is TRBJ2-1, the V gene TRBV28; the match to TRBD2 covers 8 bases. The CDR3 length is 15 residues. Trimming took 5 bases from V and 0 from J; bases not matched to a gene: 3. Germline V gene sequence: CDR1 MDHEN, CDR2 SYDVKM. CDR3 amino acids: CASSKRESSYNEQFF. CDR3 bases: TGTGCCAGCAGTAAGCGGGAGAGCTCCTACAATGAGCAGTTCTTC.

Ten or more counts support this clonotype. The chain uses TRBV5-1 and TRBJ2-3; possibly TRBD1 for D (6 bases). Trimming left V 3 bases short and J 1 base short, with 9 bases between. CDR3 length: 14 amino acids. From germline, CDR1 is SGHRS and CDR2 YFSETQ. The CDR3 protein is CASSWTEGTDTQYF. Written as DNA, the CDR3 is TGCGCCAGCAGCTGGACAGAGGGCACAGATACGCAGTATTTT.

This clonotype was recorded many times. The chain carries TRBV5-1 and TRBJ2-5; 7 bases agree with TRBD1. CDR3 length: 16 residues. In germline, CDR1 is SGHRS, CDR2 YFSETQ. V gave up 4 bases and J gave up 0 bases; unmatched junction bases: 9. The CDR3: CASSVLPGTDQETQYF. CDR3 DNA: TGCGCCAGCAGCGTACTTCCGGGGACAGACCAAGAGACCCAGTACTTC.

This clonotype was found many times. The rearrangement links TRBV11-2 to TRBJ2-1; 7 positions agree with TRBD1. Per the germline V gene, CDR1 is SGHAT and CDR2 is FQNNGV. The CDR3 consists of 17 residues. Germline trimming cut 4 bases from V and 3 bases from J; bases unmatched to any gene: 12. CDR3 sequence: CASSSQLQGMLYNEQFF. In DNA, the CDR3 is TGTGCCAGCAGCTCCCAACTACAGGGGATGCTCTACAATGAGCAGTTCTTC.

This clonotype has at least ten counts. The V and J genes are TRBV4-1 and TRBJ2-1; D perhaps matches TRBD2 (6 bases). The V and J ends lost 3 bases and 0 bases respectively, with 12 bases between them. Germline CDR1 reads MGHRA; CDR2 reads YSYEKL. This CDR3 is 16 amino acids long. CDR3 amino acids: CASSQQGLPSYNEQFF. CDR3 bases: TGCGCCAGCAGCCAGCAGGGACTTCCCTCCTACAATGAGCAGTTCTTC.

In this sample, this clonotype turned up many times. V usage is TRBV7-6 and J usage is TRBJ2-5; 10 nucleotides line up with TRBD2. Germline V gene sequence: CDR1 SGHVS, CDR2 FNYEAQ. This CDR3 contains 15 residues. V gave up 1 base and J gave up 5 bases; unmatched junction bases: 4. CDR3 in DNA: TGTGCCAGCAGCTTAGTTCGGACTAGCGGTGAGACCCAGTACTTC. Translated, it gives CASSLVRTSGETQYF.

This clonotype was counted ten times or more. V and J are TRBV5-1 and TRBJ2-3, with 11 bases aligning to TRBD2. The CDR3 totals 18 residues. The junction had 7 bases not matched to a gene; V was cut back by 1 base and J by 0 bases. From germline, CDR1 is SGHRS and CDR2 YFSETQ. CDR3 region: CASSLFTSGGRSTDTQYF. In DNA form, the CDR3 reads TGCGCCAGCAGCTTGTTTACTAGCGGGGGACGTAGCACAGATACGCAGTATTTT.

In this sample, this clonotype turned up many times. The chain carries TRBV11-2 and TRBJ1-5, with D perhaps matching TRBD1 (5 bases). The CDR3 consists of 18 residues. V was clipped by 8 bases and J by 1 base, with 24 bases between them. Germline CDR1 and CDR2: SGHAT and FQNNGV. The CDR3, as DNA: TGTGCCAGCTGCGAAAGAGTGGGACCGTACAGGAGCAATCAGCCCCAGCATTTT. Translated: CASCERVGPYRSNQPQHF.

This clonotype turned up a few times. J is TRBJ2-3 and V is TRBV11-3; D assignment may be TRBD1 or TRBD2 (5 bases each). Deletions cut 3 bases from V and 0 bases from J, with 10 bases between. Germline lookup yields CDR1 SGHNT and CDR2 YENEEA. This CDR3 contains 15 residues. CDR3 region: CASSFTGRSTDTQYF. The CDR3, as DNA: TGTGCCAGCAGCTTTACGGGGCGGAGCACAGATACGCAGTATTTT.

This clonotype occurred many times. This chain connects TRBV2 to TRBJ1-2, with D unresolved. Germline CDR1 reads SNHLY; CDR2 reads FYNNEI. The germline V and J ends were trimmed by 4 bases and 10 bases, with 4 bases remaining between them. This CDR3 has 9 amino acids. In DNA, the CDR3 is TGTGCCAGCAGTGCGGTCTACACCTTC. This gives the protein CASSAVYTF.

This clonotype was observed at least ten times. The chain uses TRBV4-2 and TRBJ2-1, with D hard to call. CDR3 length equals 15 residues. Trimming took 4 bases from V and 2 from J, leaving 12 bases between them. The V gene's germline CDR1 is LGHNA and CDR2 YNFKEQ. CDR3 sequence reads: CASSPVREPYNEQFF. The CDR3 bases are TGTGCCAGCAGCCCCGTGAGAGAGCCCTACAATGAGCAGTTCTTC.

This clonotype was observed a few times. The CDR3 spells CASSPGTGKDEQYV. The CDR3 DNA is TGTGCCAGCAGCCCCGGGACAGGGAAGGACGAGCAGTACGTC. The rearrangement uses TRBV28 and TRBJ2-7; 9 nucleotides align to TRBD1. Germline CDR1 is MDHEN and CDR2 is SYDVKM. V lost 6 bases and J lost 5; bases outside the gene matches: 8. The CDR3 loop spans 14 amino acids.

The sample holds a few counts of this clonotype. The rearrangement links TRBV2 to TRBJ2-5; TRBD2 might be the D (5 bases). V shed 5 bases and J shed 5 bases, with 27 bases lying between them. Germline CDR1 is SNHLY and CDR2 is FYNNEI. The CDR3 has 18 amino acids. Here the CDR3 DNA reads TGTGCCAGCAGTAGAGGAGGTTACCCGGGCCAATTTTTGGAGACCCAGTACTTC. Its protein is CASSRGGYPGQFLETQYF.

There are many counts of this clonotype. The rearrangement links TRBV29-1 to TRBJ2-2; 8 bases line up with TRBD2. The trim removed 2 bases at V and 1 base at J, leaving 0 bases unmatched. Germline CDR1 reads SQVTM; CDR2 reads ANQGSEA. CDR3 length: 14 residues. CDR3 DNA: TGCAGCGTTGAAACTAGCGGGAACACCGGGGAGCTGTTTTTT. This translates into CSVETSGNTGELFF.

In this sample, this clonotype turned up many times. The DNA for the CDR3 is TGTGCCAGCAGCTTCCCACGGGGGGGCCTGAATGAGCAGTTCTTC. Encoded protein: CASSFPRGGLNEQFF. The chain recombines TRBV7-9 with TRBJ2-1, with 8 bases lining up with TRBD2. CDR1 is SEHNR and CDR2 is FQNEAQ in the germline V gene (reference sequence). CDR3 length: 15 amino acids. Trimming took 3 bases from V and 7 from J; bases not matched to a gene: 8. Full variable domain (outside the CDR3, taken from reference TRBV7-9 and TRBJ2-1): DTGVSQNPRHKITKRGQNVTFRCDPISEHNRLYWYRQTLGQGPEFLTYFQNEAQLEKSRLLSDRFSAERPKGSFSTLEIQRTEQGDSAMYLCASSFPRGGLNEQFFGPGTRLTVL.

The chain carries TRBV5-4 and TRBJ2-6; TRBD1 matches at 9 bases. CDR1 and CDR2 from the germline V gene are SGHNT and YYREEE (reference sequence). The CDR3 is 18 residues long. V lost 0 bases and J lost 3; bases outside the gene matches: 7. The CDR3 region is CASSLGTGAEYGANVLTF. The CDR3 coding sequence is TGTGCCAGCAGCTTGGGGACAGGGGCTGAGTATGGGGCCAACGTCCTGACTTTC.

This sequence joins TRBV4-3 and TRBJ2-5; 12 nucleotides line up with TRBD2. The CDR3 contains 17 residues. Germline CDR1 reads LGHNA; CDR2 reads YSLEER. J lost 5 bases, V lost 0 bases, and 7 bases had no gene match. CDR3 region: CASSQDSSGGARETQYF. In DNA, the CDR3 is TGCGCCAGCAGCCAAGATTCTAGCGGGGGGGCACGGGAGACCCAGTACTTC.

The chain uses TRBV4-3 and TRBJ1-5, with TRBD1 matching 8 bases. The CDR3 is made up of 15 amino acids. Trimming took 4 bases from V and 7 from J; bases not matched to a gene: 9. Per the germline V gene, CDR1 is LGHNA and CDR2 is YSLEER. The CDR3 spells CASSPGYQGAQPQHF. In nucleotides, the CDR3 is TGCGCCAGCAGCCCAGGGTATCAGGGGGCCCAGCCCCAGCATTTT.